These T cell receptor beta chains were read from a single sample in a study of T cells after yellow fever vaccination. TCRdb recomputed calls from the 5' RACE reads with MiXCR, one row per CDR3 protein. The data show a few hundred thousand distinct CDR3 sequences, 8.7% seen once. Sequenced here: PBMCs, sampled on the day of the first yellow fever vaccination. All receptors derive from a man between 18 and 35 years old who received the YFV17D yellow fever vaccine. CDR3s include the opening cysteine and the closing phenylalanine or tryptophan. The D gene is left open where the match is weak. The listing skips clone size in some rows; elsewhere it reads once, few, many or a size class.

cdr3_aa	cdr3_nt	clone_size	v_call	j_call	cdr3_length	d_call
CASSYGVVLVGGGIGEQFF	TGTGCCAGCAGTTACGGGGTTGTTCTTGTTGGCGGGGGGATTGGTGAGCAGTTCTTC	few	TRBV6-2/TRBV6-3	TRBJ2-1	19	TRBD2
CASSVVADTQYF	TGTGCCAGCAGCGTAGTAGCAGATACGCAGTATTTT	few	TRBV9	TRBJ2-3	12	-
CASSSRVAAYNEQFF	TGTGCCAGCAGCTCCCGGGTGGCGGCCTACAATGAGCAGTTCTTC	-	TRBV11-3	TRBJ2-1	15	-
CSARDLETAKNIQYF	TGCAGTGCTAGAGATCTGGAGACAGCTAAAAACATTCAGTACTTC	many	TRBV20-1	TRBJ2-4	15	-
CSAPPRTGNTEAFF	TGCAGTGCTCCTCCTCGGACGGGGAACACTGAAGCTTTCTTT	few	TRBV20-1	TRBJ1-1	14	-
CASSVEGGGWDEQFF	TGTGCCAGCAGCGTAGAAGGCGGGGGCTGGGATGAGCAGTTCTTC	-	TRBV9	TRBJ2-1	15	-
CASSVGGIAGDEKLFF	TGTGCCAGCAGCGTAGGTGGGATAGCGGGAGATGAAAAACTGTTTTTT	once	TRBV9	TRBJ1-4	16	-
CASSLAEPFPGEQFF	TGCGCCAGCAGCTTGGCCGAACCCTTTCCGGGTGAGCAGTTCTTC	few	TRBV5-1	TRBJ2-1	15	-
CARGGSAANVLTF	TGTGCCAGGGGTGGGTCTGCGGCCAACGTCCTGACTTTC	-	TRBV2	TRBJ2-6	13	-
CASSSAQETGELFF	TGTGCCAGCAGTTCAGCTCAAGAGACCGGGGAGCTGTTTTTT	many	TRBV6-5	TRBJ2-2	14	-
CASSLNRGYTGELFF	TGTGCCAGCAGCTTGAACAGGGGATACACCGGGGAGCTGTTTTTT	few	TRBV5-4	TRBJ2-2	15	TRBD1
CAITMTESTDTQYF	TGTGCCATCACCATGACAGAAAGCACAGATACGCAGTATTTT	few	TRBV10-3	TRBJ2-3	14	-
CASRPRGPTEAFF	TGTGCCAGCAGGCCCAGGGGGCCCACTGAAGCTTTCTTT	few	TRBV27	TRBJ1-1	13	TRBD1
CASSPAVVYYYEQYF	TGCGCCAGCAGCCCGGCCGTGGTCTACTACTACGAGCAGTACTTC	-	TRBV5-1	TRBJ2-7	15	-
CASSPQWQDGTQYF	TGTGCCAGCAGCCCCCAATGGCAGGACGGGACCCAGTACTTC	few	TRBV7-6	TRBJ2-5	14	-
CASSLDDGYGYTF	TGTGCCAGCAGCTTAGACGACGGATATGGCTACACCTTC	-	TRBV7-9	TRBJ1-2	13	-
CASSLGGTGSTEAFF	TGTGCCAGCAGCTTAGGGGGGACAGGGAGCACTGAAGCTTTCTTT	-	TRBV11-2	TRBJ1-1	15	TRBD1
CASSLVSNYNEQFF	TGCGCCAGCAGCTTGGTGTCCAACTACAATGAGCAGTTCTTC	-	TRBV5-1	TRBJ2-1	14	-
CASSPDPGRPQHF	TGTGCCAGCTCACCAGACCCCGGCCGGCCCCAGCATTTT	-	TRBV18	TRBJ1-5	13	-
CASSLRTGEFYEKLFF	TGTGCCAGCAGCCTGAGGACAGGAGAATTTTATGAAAAACTGTTTTTT	-	TRBV5-6	TRBJ1-4	16	TRBD1
CASRKESWTGGGFNEQFF	TGTGCCAGCAGAAAAGAGAGTTGGACAGGGGGCGGTTTCAATGAGCAGTTCTTC	-	TRBV6-1	TRBJ2-1	18	TRBD1
CAISFWSAGGPPTDTQYF	TGTGCCATCAGTTTTTGGTCAGCGGGGGGCCCGCCCACAGATACGCAGTATTTT	once	TRBV12-3/TRBV12-4	TRBJ2-3	18	TRBD2
CASSTRPGGQIVGPQHF	TGTGCCAGCAGCACCCGGCCAGGGGGCCAAATAGTGGGACCCCAGCATTTT	many	TRBV7-2	TRBJ1-5	17	TRBD1
CASSERPGSLYGYTF	TGCGCCAGCAGCGAGAGGCCAGGGAGTCTGTATGGCTACACCTTC	few	TRBV4-3	TRBJ1-2	15	-
CASSVAGTSGGSDEQFF	TGTGCCAGCAGCGTCGCCGGGACTAGCGGGGGGTCGGATGAGCAGTTCTTC	many	TRBV9	TRBJ2-1	17	TRBD2
CASTDRAIFYGYTF	TGTGCCAGCACCGACAGGGCGATCTTTTATGGCTACACCTTC	few	TRBV6-2/TRBV6-3	TRBJ1-2	14	TRBD1
CASSLALLASTDTQYF	TGTGCCAGCAGCTTAGCACTCTTGGCTAGCACAGATACGCAGTATTTT	many	TRBV7-2	TRBJ2-3	16	-
CASSQRGTDTLSGYTF	TGCGCCAGCAGCCAAAGAGGGACAGATACCCTCTCTGGCTACACCTTC	-	TRBV4-3	TRBJ1-2	16	TRBD1
CAISSDRVGIQYF	TGTGCCATCAGTTCGGACAGGGTTGGCATTCAGTACTTC	few	TRBV10-3	TRBJ2-4	13	TRBD1
CASSFTEDTEAFF	TGTGCCAGCAGCTTCACGGAGGACACTGAAGCTTTCTTT	-	TRBV6-4	TRBJ1-1	13	-
CASSRGGAFRTDTQYF	TGTGCCAGCAGCCGTGGGGGGGCCTTCCGCACAGATACGCAGTATTTT	few	TRBV7-9	TRBJ2-3	16	-
CASSYRDSFNSGANVLTF	TGTGCCAGCAGTTACCGGGACAGCTTCAACTCTGGGGCCAACGTCCTGACTTTC	few	TRBV6-2/TRBV6-3	TRBJ2-6	18	TRBD1
CASSPWDRNSNQPQHF	TGTGCCAGCAGCCCCTGGGACAGGAATAGCAATCAGCCCCAGCATTTT	-	TRBV7-8	TRBJ1-5	16	TRBD1
CATAPTLNRLEDEQFF	TGTGCCACAGCACCAACCTTAAATAGATTGGAAGATGAGCAGTTCTTC	-	TRBV10-3	TRBJ2-1	16	-
CATSETGYSNQPQHF	TGTGCCACCAGTGAAACCGGCTATAGCAATCAGCCCCAGCATTTT	-	TRBV24-1	TRBJ1-5	15	-
CATEKGIHRTAKPQHF	TGTGCCACCGAAAAGGGGATCCACAGGACTGCGAAGCCCCAGCATTTT	-	TRBV19	TRBJ1-5	16	-
CASSYIPGTGQPQHF	TGCGCCAGCAGCTATATACCGGGGACGGGCCAGCCCCAGCATTTT	few	TRBV5-1	TRBJ1-5	15	-
CASSQVGEQFF	TGTGCCAGCAGCCAAGTTGGTGAGCAGTTCTTC	many	TRBV3-1	TRBJ2-1	11	-
CASSFRGIQYF	TGTGCCAGCAGCTTTAGGGGCATTCAGTACTTC	few	TRBV5-4	TRBJ2-4	11	-
CASSLVRVTGELFF	TGTGCCAGCAGCTTAGTAAGGGTCACCGGGGAGCTGTTTTTT	-	TRBV7-2	TRBJ2-2	14	-
CASSPLTGEETQYF	TGTGCCAGCTCACCACTGACAGGAGAAGAGACCCAGTACTTC	many	TRBV18	TRBJ2-5	14	-
CASSHGLAGVNTGELFF	TGCGCCAGCAGCCACGGACTAGCGGGGGTGAACACCGGGGAGCTGTTTTTT	many	TRBV4-1	TRBJ2-2	17	TRBD2
CASSQDTATGELFF	TGTGCCAGCAGCCAAGATACCGCTACCGGGGAGCTGTTTTTT	many	TRBV4-2	TRBJ2-2	14	-
CAIKEQDYSPLHF	TGTGCCATCAAGGAGCAGGACTATTCACCCCTCCACTTT	-	TRBV10-3	TRBJ1-6	13	-
CASSQLTTRAGELFF	TGTGCCAGCAGCCAACTAACCACAAGGGCCGGGGAGCTGTTTTTT	-	TRBV5-6	TRBJ2-2	15	-
CASSPSPRSGTDTQYF	TGTGCCAGCAGCCCCTCCCCGAGGAGCGGCACAGATACGCAGTATTTT	many	TRBV4-2	TRBJ2-3	16	-
CASSLKSGQGKEKLFF	TGTGCCAGCAGTTTAAAATCGGGACAGGGAAAGGAAAAACTGTTTTTT	many	TRBV12-3/TRBV12-4	TRBJ1-4	16	TRBD1
CASSPYTGTGTSEKLFF	TGTGCCAGCTCACCCTACACCGGGACAGGGACGAGTGAAAAACTGTTTTTT	few	TRBV18	TRBJ1-4	17	TRBD1
CASSFGRWNTGELFF	TGTGCCAGCAGCTTCGGGCGATGGAACACCGGGGAGCTGTTTTTT	few	TRBV11-2	TRBJ2-2	15	-
CSARVGGDEQFF	TGCAGTGCTAGAGTCGGGGGGGATGAGCAGTTCTTC	many	TRBV20-1	TRBJ2-1	12	TRBD2
CASSDTTTTNEKLFF	TGTGCCAGCAGTGACACTACAACAACTAATGAAAAACTGTTTTTT	-	TRBV2	TRBJ1-4	15	-
CASTFGGWGVGAEAFF	TGTGCCAGCACCTTTGGAGGTTGGGGGGTAGGGGCTGAAGCTTTCTTT	-	TRBV12-3/TRBV12-4	TRBJ1-1	16	-
CSALTAAPTDTQYF	TGCAGTGCCCTGACAGCTGCGCCAACAGATACGCAGTATTTT	few	TRBV20-1	TRBJ2-3	14	-
CASSPRPQGARVQNIQYF	TGTGCCAGCAGTCCTAGGCCACAGGGGGCGCGAGTACAAAACATTCAGTACTTC	-	TRBV11-2	TRBJ2-4	18	TRBD1
CASSLGVSRGNIQYF	TGTGCCAGCAGCTTGGGGGTCTCCCGAGGCAACATTCAGTACTTC	-	TRBV7-2	TRBJ2-4	15	-